Presented here are 22 T cell receptor beta chains from one specimen sequenced in a study of T cells after yellow fever vaccination. TCRdb fed the 5' RACE reads into MiXCR, producing one record per CDR3 protein. The sample records a few hundred thousand distinct CDR3 sequences, around 6.8% being singletons. The sample was PBMCs, taken about 41 days after the first yellow fever vaccination. These receptors were collected from a man younger than 35 who received the YFV17D yellow fever vaccine.

This clonotype was picked up a small number of times. The V and J genes are TRBV28 and TRBJ2-5; the D gene is possibly TRBD1 (5 bases). CDR3 length equals 17 residues. The V end was cut by 5 bases, the J end by 5 bases, with 24 bases between. The germline V gene encodes CDR1 MDHEN and CDR2 SYDVKM. CDR3 loop: CASSGPTTAIERETQYF. For the CDR3, the DNA is TGTGCCAGCAGTGGCCCCACGACAGCGATCGAAAGGGAGACCCAGTACTTC.

The rearrangement uses TRBV6-5 and TRBJ1-1; maybe TRBD1 (5 bases). The germline V gene encodes CDR1 MNHEY and CDR2 SVGAGI. The ends were cut back, 3 bases at V and 11 bases at J, with 19 bases in the middle. CDR3 size: 14 residues. The CDR3 DNA is TGTGCCAGCAGTTATGAAACAGGTTCGAGGGTGGCTTTCTTT. This encodes CASSYETGSRVAFF.

This clonotype was observed many times. V gene TRBV18 combines with J gene TRBJ2-2, with a tentative D call TRBD1 (6 bases). Trimming cost V 3 bases and J 2 bases, with 10 bases left between them. The CDR3 has 15 residues. Per the germline V gene, CDR1 is KGHSH and CDR2 is LQKENI. As DNA, the CDR3 is TGTGCCAGCTCACCGGACAGAGCAAACACCGGGGAGCTGTTTTTT. It is translated as CASSPDRANTGELFF.

In this sample, this clonotype turned up many times. The chain links TRBV4-2 to TRBJ2-5, with TRBD2 identical over 11 bases. The CDR3 covers 15 residues. J was trimmed by 5 bases and V by 4 bases; bases with no gene match: 6. Germline values: CDR1 LGHNA, CDR2 YNFKEQ. CDR3 in DNA: TGTGCCAGCAGCCCGTTAGCGGGGGGGAAGGAGACCCAGTACTTC. The encoded protein is CASSPLAGGKETQYF.

The sample holds a few counts of this clonotype. J is TRBJ1-5 and V is TRBV6-1, with no clear D. The CDR3 contains 15 residues. Trimming stripped 4 bases from V and 3 bases from J, with 13 bases between. The germline gives CDR1 MNHNS, CDR2 SASEGT. The CDR3 spells CASSVRQNLNQPQHF. DNA for the CDR3: TGTGCCAGCAGTGTTAGGCAGAACCTCAATCAGCCCCAGCATTTT.

The chain carries TRBV14 and TRBJ2-3; D remains unclear. The V gene's germline CDR1 is SGHDN and CDR2 FVKESK. V dropped 4 bases and J dropped 0 bases, with 11 bases sitting between them. The CDR3 contains 15 residues. This CDR3 reads CASSPLERSTDTQYF. CDR3 coding DNA: TGTGCCAGCAGCCCGCTGGAGAGGAGCACAGATACGCAGTATTTT.

The rearrangement links TRBV11-2 to TRBJ1-2, with 9 bases that match TRBD1. The V gene end was trimmed by 4 bases and the J gene end by 4 bases; junction bases not matched to a gene: 7. The V gene's germline CDR1 is SGHAT and CDR2 FQNNGV. CDR3 size: 15 residues. The CDR3 here is CASSSPGTGIYGYTF. Written as DNA, the CDR3 is TGTGCCAGCAGCTCACCCGGGACAGGGATCTATGGCTACACCTTC.

This clonotype was detected ten times or more. The chain joins TRBV7-9 to TRBJ1-6; the match to TRBD1 covers 7 bases. The trim removed 5 bases at V and 8 bases at J, leaving 9 bases unmatched. The CDR3 is 15 residues long. The V gene's germline CDR1 is SEHNR and CDR2 FQNEAQ (reference sequence). The CDR3 DNA is TGTGCCAGCAGCCCTCGGACAGGAGGGGATTCACCCCTCCACTTT. This encodes CASSPRTGGDSPLHF.

This chain joins TRBV5-4 and TRBJ1-2, with TRBD1 as a possible D gene (5 bases). The CDR3 is 16 residues long. Trimming removed 0 bases at V and 0 bases at J, with 12 bases between. The germline V gene has CDR1 SGHNT and CDR2 YYREEE (reference sequence). The CDR3, as DNA: TGTGCCAGCAGCTTGGGCTCCAGGGAAGCTAACTATGGCTACACCTTC. Protein: CASSLGSREANYGYTF.

This clonotype was seen a handful of times. The V and J genes are TRBV29-1 and TRBJ1-2; perhaps TRBD1 as D (6 bases). The germline V gene encodes CDR1 SQVTM and CDR2 ANQGSEA. There are 12 residues in the CDR3. Trimming shortened V by 3 bases and J by 8 bases, and 13 bases separated the two germline ends. The CDR3: CSVEQGTGGYTF. The DNA for the CDR3 is TGCAGCGTTGAGCAGGGGACCGGCGGCTACACCTTC.

This clonotype showed up just a few times. V is TRBV7-9 and J is TRBJ2-2; 7 bases line up with TRBD1. Germline V lookup: CDR1 SEHNR, CDR2 FQNEAQ (reference sequence). V dropped 4 bases and J dropped 7; count of bases not matched to a gene: 6. The CDR3 spans 14 residues. CDR3 amino acids: CASSSGQEVGELFF. The CDR3 nucleotides read TGTGCCAGCAGCTCCGGACAGGAGGTCGGGGAGCTGTTTTTT.

The table lists this clonotype with a few counts. The chain carries TRBV7-9 and TRBJ1-1; the match to TRBD1 covers 8 bases. The CDR3 loop spans 17 amino acids. Germline CDR1 and CDR2: SEHNR and FQNEAQ (reference sequence). J gave up 0 bases and V 5 bases, and 11 bases lay outside the gene matches. The CDR3 bases are TGTGCCAGCAGCAGCGCGGCCGGGACAGGCCTGAACACTGAAGCTTTCTTT. This sequence encodes CASSSAAGTGLNTEAFF. Supplemented by reference TRBV7-9 and TRBJ1-1, the full variable domain reads DTGVSQNPRHKITKRGQNVTFRCDPISEHNRLYWYRQTLGQGPEFLTYFQNEAQLEKSRLLSDRFSAERPKGSFSTLEIQRTEQGDSAMYLCASSSAAGTGLNTEAFFGQGTRLTVV.

The chain recombines TRBV7-6 with TRBJ1-1; 8 bases agree with TRBD1. The germline V gene has CDR1 SGHVS and CDR2 FNYEAQ. The CDR3 has 14 amino acids. V dropped 5 bases and J dropped 6; count of bases not matched to a gene: 8. CDR3 residues: CASSNRGTGSEAFF. In DNA form, the CDR3 reads TGTGCCAGCAGCAACAGAGGGACAGGTTCTGAAGCTTTCTTT.

This clonotype came up a few times. The chain links TRBV2 to TRBJ2-1, with 12 bases identical to TRBD1. The CDR3 runs to 17 residues. The V and J ends lost 10 bases and 6 bases, in that order; junction bases with no gene match: 16. Germline V gives CDR1 SNHLY, CDR2 FYNNEI. DNA for the CDR3: TGTGCCACAGGGGTCCCGGGACAGGGGGCGGGAGGCAATGAGCAGTTCTTC. Translated: CATGVPGQGAGGNEQFF.

The J gene is TRBJ2-3, the V gene TRBV10-3; the match to TRBD2 covers 9 bases. Germline V lookup: CDR1 ENHRY, CDR2 SYGVKD. The CDR3 sequence is 13 residues long. With V trimmed by 4 bases and J by 6 bases, 2 bases remained unmatched. The CDR3 spells CAISGLAGDTQYF. The CDR3 DNA reads as TGTGCCATCAGTGGTCTAGCGGGGGATACGCAGTATTTT.

There are many counts of this clonotype. The CDR3 reads CATSSPGAGPLQETQYF. DNA of the CDR3: TGTGCCACCAGCAGCCCGGGGGCCGGTCCCCTCCAAGAGACCCAGTACTTC. The chain uses TRBV15 and TRBJ2-5; D may correspond to TRBD1 or TRBD2 (6 bases each). Germline-derived CDR1 and CDR2 are LNHNV and YYDKDF (reference sequence). V lost 3 bases, J lost 1 base, and 18 bases lay in between. The CDR3 runs 17 residues.

This clonotype was picked up a small number of times. CDR3 in amino acids: CASSKGPSAQYF. The CDR3 DNA is TGTGCCAGCAGCAAGGGCCCCTCGGCGCAGTATTTT. The chain couples TRBV11-2 to TRBJ2-3; no definite D call. CDR3 length: 12 amino acids. The V end lost 5 bases, the J end lost 10 bases, and 13 bases lay between the germline ends. CDR1 is SGHAT, CDR2 FQNNGV, per germline.

This clonotype was seen at least ten times. This sequence joins TRBV5-1 and TRBJ2-3, with D perhaps matching TRBD2 (6 bases). The V end lost 2 bases, the J end lost 6 bases, and 13 bases lay between the germline ends. CDR3 length equals 14 residues. Looked up from germline, CDR1 is SGHRS and CDR2 is YFSETQ. The CDR3 loop is CASSFGREADTQYF. The CDR3 nucleotides are TGCGCCAGCAGCTTTGGCAGGGAGGCGGATACGCAGTATTTT.

The chain employs TRBV29-1 and TRBJ1-2, with 9 bases lining up with TRBD1. The CDR3 spans 13 residues. Germline loops: CDR1 SQVTM, CDR2 ANQGSEA. Trimming cost V 7 bases and J 12 bases; bases outside gene matches: 15. CDR3 amino acids: CSAHDGTGRFDTF. The CDR3 nucleotides are TGCAGCGCCCACGACGGGACAGGGAGGTTTGACACCTTC.

This clonotype was seen only a few times. J is TRBJ2-5 and V is TRBV4-1; TRBD2 aligns across 9 bases. The V gene's germline CDR1 is MGHRA and CDR2 YSYEKL. This CDR3 spans 16 amino acids. V trimming: 2 bases; J trimming: 5 bases; junction bases outside the gene matches: 9. The CDR3 here is CASSQRMSGGPETQYF. The CDR3 DNA follows: TGCGCCAGCAGCCAAAGGATGAGCGGGGGGCCCGAGACCCAGTACTTC.

The table lists this clonotype with a few counts. The chain carries TRBV25-1 and TRBJ1-6; D is ambiguous. CDR1 is MGHDK, CDR2 SYGVNS, per germline. The germline V and J ends were trimmed by 2 bases and 0 bases, with 5 bases remaining between them. This CDR3 has 15 residues. The CDR3 sequence is CASSELDSYNSPLHF. In nucleotides, the CDR3 is TGTGCCAGCAGTGAACTAGACTCCTATAATTCACCCCTCCACTTT.

This clonotype came up a few times. In nucleotides, the CDR3 is TGCAGTGCTAGAAAAAGGGTCGGAGCCGGGGAGCTGTTTTTT. This translates into CSARKRVGAGELFF. The genes are TRBV20-1 and TRBJ2-2; no clear D. V gave up 2 bases and J gave up 6 bases, with 13 bases separating them. The CDR3 contains 14 residues. Germline V CDR1 and CDR2: DFQATT, SNEGSKA (reference sequence).